This T cell receptor (beta chain) originates from a study of cytomegalovirus exposure and HLA in healthy donors. The donors were members of the validation cohort comprising approximately 110 subjects, separate from the approximately 700-subject first cohort. Notes on the study in general: The finding came from a later analysis; first-cohort TCR clusters tended to co-occur in the approximately 120 validation repertoires.

CDR1 SNHLY and CDR2 FYNNEI come from the germline V gene. This CDR3 contains 14 residues. V dropped 3 bases and J dropped 6 bases, with 12 bases sitting between them. For this clone: No antigen is known for it.

Profiled with immunoSEQ multiplex PCR; TCRdb holds only in-frame clones, not every one. The sample consists of 250,000 to 350,000 clones, 75% to 90% of them appearing once. The receptor comes from a woman aged 18-29 years in good health and CMV-seronegative. This chain links TRBV2 with TRBJ2-4, with D possibly TRBD1 on 7 matching bases. Source material: PBMCs. The CDR3 DNA is TGTGCCAGCAGTGATCGGCAGGGGGGAAACATTCAGTACTTC. This gives the protein CASSDRQGGNIQYF.